These 23 T cell receptor beta chains were sequenced from one sample in a study of T-cell reconstitution after alpha-beta-depleted transplantation in children. Unique molecular identifiers were incorporated when the TCRbeta library was constructed. TCRdb ran MiXCR on the PCR reads and lists one entry per CDR3 protein. The sample yields 500,000 to 650,000 distinct CDR3 sequences, over 9.5% seen once. The specimen comprised PBMCs, mostly from graft donor cells, sampled 180 days after TCRalphabeta/CD19-depleted stem cell transplant. The receptors derive from a female patient aged 2 to 10 who had a stem cell transplant for aplastic anemia, so the T cells may come from the graft donor.

The chain employs TRBV5-1 and TRBJ2-6, with D tentatively TRBD1 (6 bases). V was trimmed by 4 bases and J by 1 base, leaving 15 bases between them. CDR1 is SGHRS, CDR2 YFSETQ, per germline. The CDR3 length is 17 residues. The CDR3 region is CASSAQGFLSGANVLTF. The CDR3 DNA sequence: TGCGCCAGCAGCGCCCAGGGGTTCCTATCTGGGGCCAACGTCCTGACTTTC.

Only a few counts were recorded for this clonotype. The chain recombines TRBV12-3 or TRBV12-4 with TRBJ2-7, with unresolved D. The CDR3 totals 13 residues. V was cut by 6 bases and J by 4 bases, with 13 bases left in between. CDR3 nucleotide sequence: TGTGCCAGCAGCTCGACCCTTAGGTACGAGCAGTACTTC. Translation gives CASSSTLRYEQYF.

The chain couples TRBV4-3 to TRBJ1-2; perhaps TRBD1 as D (6 bases). CDR1 and CDR2 from the germline V gene are LGHNA and YSLEER. Trimming shortened V by 4 bases and J by 4 bases, and 16 bases separated the two germline ends. The CDR3 sequence is 15 residues long. CDR3 amino acids: CASSPDSERGYGYTF. The CDR3 coding sequence is TGCGCCAGCAGCCCGGACAGCGAACGGGGCTATGGCTACACCTTC.

Many counts were recorded for this clonotype. The chain is built from TRBV12-3 or TRBV12-4 and TRBJ1-4; D is possibly TRBD1 (5 bases). Trimming cost V 6 bases and J 5 bases, with 10 bases left between them. The CDR3 length is 13 residues. The CDR3 is CASRGRQNEKLFF. CDR3 in DNA: TGTGCCAGCAGGGGACGGCAAAATGAAAAACTGTTTTTT.

This clonotype was counted only a few times. This chain links TRBV5-6 with TRBJ1-3, with TRBD1 matching over 7 bases. CDR1 and CDR2 (germline): SGHDT, YYEEEE. V dropped 3 bases and J dropped 0; count of bases not matched to a gene: 6. The CDR3 is 16 amino acids. The CDR3 coding sequence is TGTGCCAGCAGCTACTACAGGGGCCGCTCTGGAAACACCATATATTTT. Amino acids: CASSYYRGRSGNTIYF.

The genes are TRBV29-1 and TRBJ2-6, with no clear D. The CDR3 runs 14 residues. Trimming removed 5 bases at V and 2 bases at J, with 10 bases between. Germline CDR1 is SQVTM and CDR2 is ANQGSEA. This chain's CDR3 is CSVTAAAGANVLTF. The CDR3 DNA reads as TGCAGCGTTACCGCAGCCGCTGGGGCCAACGTCCTGACTTTC.

This clonotype appeared a few times. The chain combines TRBV20-1 with TRBJ2-1; TRBD2 matches at 10 bases. This CDR3 has 15 amino acids. Germline assignment: CDR1 DFQATT and CDR2 SNEGSKA (reference sequence). Trimming removed 4 bases from V and 2 bases from J; junction bases left unmatched: 5. This CDR3 is CSATSSGSAYNEQFF. The CDR3, as DNA: TGCAGTGCTACATCTAGCGGGAGTGCCTACAATGAGCAGTTCTTC.

This clonotype was seen repeatedly, ten times or more. The gene calls are TRBV7-2 and TRBJ2-3; 7 bases are a match to TRBD1. The CDR3 contains 14 residues. The germline gives CDR1 SGHTA, CDR2 FQGNSA. With V trimmed by 3 bases and J by 1 base, 1 base remained unmatched. The CDR3 coding sequence is TGTGCCAGCAGCTTGGACAGGCGCACAGATACGCAGTATTTT. Protein product: CASSLDRRTDTQYF.

The V and J genes are TRBV5-1 and TRBJ2-1, with 8 nucleotides matching TRBD1. V dropped 2 bases and J dropped 10; count of bases not matched to a gene: 8. This CDR3 is 14 amino acids long. Germline V gives CDR1 SGHRS, CDR2 YFSETQ. The CDR3 loop is CASSLPGQGAEQFF. Written as DNA, the CDR3 is TGCGCCAGCAGCTTACCCGGACAGGGAGCGGAGCAGTTCTTC.

This clonotype was counted between two and nine times. The gene calls are TRBV6-2 or TRBV6-3 and TRBJ2-5; D unclear. Trimming pared 8 bases from V and 0 bases from J, leaving 13 bases between. Germline values: CDR1 MNHEY, CDR2 SVGEGT. The CDR3 sequence is 14 residues long. The CDR3 bases are TGTGCCAGCCTTTCGGACGGAGACCAAGAGACCCAGTACTTC. It codes for CASLSDGDQETQYF.

The CDR3 loop reads CASSERGYGYTF. DNA of the CDR3: TGTGCCAGCAGTGAAAGGGGCTATGGCTACACCTTC. The chain couples TRBV25-1 to TRBJ1-2; TRBD1 is a possible D gene (5 bases). Trimming left V 2 bases short and J 4 bases short, with 5 bases between. The germline V gene encodes CDR1 MGHDK and CDR2 SYGVNS. This CDR3 has 12 residues.

The chain employs TRBV7-2 and TRBJ2-7; no definite D call. V lost 5 bases and J 2 bases, leaving 19 bases between the germline ends. Germline-derived CDR1 and CDR2 are SGHTA and FQGNSA. The CDR3 runs 16 residues. The CDR3 DNA reads as TGTGCCAGCAGCAAAGGGTCCGGATTGCGGACCTACGAGCAGTACGTC. This translates into CASSKGSGLRTYEQYV.

This clonotype occurred a few times. This chain connects TRBV4-2 to TRBJ2-6; D is unresolved. The V end was cut by 0 bases, the J end by 1 base, with 10 bases between. CDR1 LGHNA and CDR2 YNFKEQ come from the germline V gene. The length of the CDR3 is 17 residues. The CDR3 reads CASSQEPLRSGANVLTF. DNA for the CDR3: TGTGCCAGCAGCCAAGAACCGCTCAGGTCTGGGGCCAACGTCCTGACTTTC.

There are a few counts of this clonotype. A read error may account for a junction end that differs from germline. The chain combines TRBV7-9 with TRBJ1-1, with 10 bases aligning to TRBD1. CDR1 and CDR2 (germline): SEHNR, FQNEAQ (reference sequence). The CDR3 contains 16 residues. The CDR3 loop reads CASSLGSQGQGPLSSF. In nucleotides, the CDR3 is TGTGCCAGCAGCTTAGGGTCCCAGGGACAGGGGCCTTTAAGTTCCTTT.

This clonotype occurred a few times. The gene calls are TRBV28 and TRBJ1-2; 10 bases are a match to TRBD1. The CDR3 consists of 16 residues. Germline CDR1 reads MDHEN; CDR2 reads SYDVKM. J gave up 7 bases and V 4 bases, and 12 bases lay outside the gene matches. This CDR3 reads CASSSPSTGGKGGYTF. The CDR3, as DNA: TGTGCCAGCAGTTCCCCTTCGACAGGGGGCAAGGGTGGCTACACCTTC.

Only a few counts were recorded for this clonotype. This clone may be a read error of a much larger clone one base away. V usage is TRBV6-6 and J usage is TRBJ2-3; D is undetermined. Trimming pared 3 bases from V and 6 bases from J, leaving 7 bases between. The germline V gene encodes CDR1 MNHNY and CDR2 SVGAGI (reference sequence). CDR3 length: 12 residues. CDR3 protein: CASSYGWDTQYF. In nucleotides, the CDR3 is TGTGCCAGCAGTTATGGGTGGGATACGCAGTATTTT.

This clonotype was picked up a small number of times. V and J are TRBV20-1 and TRBJ2-3; no reliable D call. Trimming removed 7 bases at V and 0 bases at J, with 8 bases between. CDR1 and CDR2 (germline): DFQATT, SNEGSKA (reference sequence). This CDR3 comprises 12 residues. CDR3 in DNA: TGCAGTGTTTACGGGAGCACAGATACGCAGTATTTT. It encodes CSVYGSTDTQYF.

This clonotype was observed at least ten times. V and J are TRBV29-1 and TRBJ2-3, with 12 nucleotides matching TRBD2. The V gene's germline CDR1 is SQVTM and CDR2 ANQGSEA. This CDR3 has 14 amino acids. V trimming: 6 bases; J trimming: 1 base; junction bases outside the gene matches: 2. Here the CDR3 reads CSVRLAGGTDTQYF. CDR3 in DNA: TGCAGCGTACGACTAGCGGGAGGCACAGATACGCAGTATTTT.

The rearrangement links TRBV28 to TRBJ2-1; D uncertain. Germline CDR1 is MDHEN and CDR2 is SYDVKM. Deletions cut 2 bases from V and 4 bases from J, with 12 bases between. This CDR3 comprises 15 residues. The CDR3 DNA follows: TGTGCCAGCAGTTTAACCGTAGGCAGGTACAATGAGCAGTTCTTC. It encodes CASSLTVGRYNEQFF.

The CDR3 DNA reads TGCGCCAGCAGCACCCCAGGGGGAAACACTGAAGCTTTCTTT. This sequence encodes CASSTPGGNTEAFF. V and J are TRBV5-1 and TRBJ1-1, with 7 nucleotides matching TRBD1. The CDR3 covers 14 residues. V shed 4 bases, J shed 2 bases, and the junction held 5 bases outside the gene matches. Germline values: CDR1 SGHRS, CDR2 YFSETQ. The entire variable domain, with the rest obtained from reference TRBV5-1 and TRBJ1-1, is as follows: KAGVTQTPRYLIKTRGQQVTLSCSPISGHRSVSWYQQTPGQGLQFLFEYFSETQRNKGNFPGRFSGRQFSNSRSEMNVSTLELGDSALYLCASSTPGGNTEAFFGQGTRLTVV.

The rearrangement links TRBV6-1 to TRBJ2-2, with D perhaps TRBD1 (6 bases). V was clipped by 5 bases and J by 3 bases, with 16 bases between them. Germline CDR1 is MNHNS and CDR2 is SASEGT. This CDR3 has 16 residues. CDR3 nucleotide sequence: TGTGCCAGCAGTCCCCACCGGGACATTCACACCGGGGAGCTGTTTTTT. Its protein is CASSPHRDIHTGELFF.

This chain links TRBV12-3 or TRBV12-4 with TRBJ2-1; D call uncertain. V lost 5 bases and J 10 bases, leaving 12 bases between the germline ends. The CDR3 has 12 residues. In nucleotides, the CDR3 is TGTGCCAGCAGTCGGCCTACTCCGGAGCAGTTCTTC. Its translation: CASSRPTPEQFF.

The chain uses TRBV20-1 and TRBJ2-7, with 12 bases matching TRBD2. Germline V CDR1 and CDR2: DFQATT, SNEGSKA (reference sequence). The CDR3 totals 14 residues. The J segment lost 6 bases and the V segment lost 4 bases, leaving 7 bases of the junction unmatched. This CDR3 is CSAIILAGGLEQYF. CDR3 in DNA: TGCAGTGCTATTATTCTAGCGGGAGGGCTCGAGCAGTACTTC.